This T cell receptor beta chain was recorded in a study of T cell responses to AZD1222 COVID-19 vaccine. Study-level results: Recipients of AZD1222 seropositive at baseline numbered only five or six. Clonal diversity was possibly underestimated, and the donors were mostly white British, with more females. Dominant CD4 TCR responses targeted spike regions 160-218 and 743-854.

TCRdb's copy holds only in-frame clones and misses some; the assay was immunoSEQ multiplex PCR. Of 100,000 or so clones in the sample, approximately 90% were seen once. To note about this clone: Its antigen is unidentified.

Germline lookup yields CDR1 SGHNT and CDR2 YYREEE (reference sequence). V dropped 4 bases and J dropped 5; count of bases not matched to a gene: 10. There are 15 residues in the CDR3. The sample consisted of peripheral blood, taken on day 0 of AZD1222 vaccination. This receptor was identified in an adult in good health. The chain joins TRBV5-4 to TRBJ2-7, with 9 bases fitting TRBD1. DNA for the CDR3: TGTGCCAGCAGCAAGCCGGGACAGGGTCTCAACGAGCAGTACTTC. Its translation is CASSKPGQGLNEQYF.